A selection of T cell receptor beta chains follows, all from one sample in a study of CD8+ T cells in alopecia areata. The repertoire was sequenced with immunoSEQ multiplex PCR; TCRdb's copy has only in-frame clones and lacks some. The sample yields around 190,000 clones, under 70% seen once. The source material was CD4+ T cells sorted from blood, sampled at week 4, from a patient treated with tofacitinib. All receptors derive from a human donor with alopecia areata. Both conserved end residues are part of each CDR3. The D gene is left open where the match is weak. Part of the rows lack a size; the others show once, few, many or a class for expanded clones.

d_call	v_call	clone_size	j_call	cdr3_aa	cdr3_nt
NA	TRBV29-1	few	TRBJ1-1	CSVVIYMNTEAFF	TGCAGCGTTGTGATCTACATGAACACTGAAGCTTTCTTT
TRBD1	TRBV7-2	NA	TRBJ1-2	CASSDPGQGNYGYTF	TGTGCCAGCAGCGACCCGGGACAGGGAAACTATGGCTACACCTTC
TRBD1	TRBV7-8	NA	TRBJ2-3	CASSGEETGVNTQYF	TGTGCCAGCAGCGGGGAGGAGACAGGGGTGAATACGCAGTATTTT
NA	TRBV27	NA	TRBJ2-2	CASSMWRRGAKGTGELFF	TGTGCCAGCAGTATGTGGCGCCGGGGGGCCAAAGGAACCGGGGAGCTGTTTTTT
NA	TRBV2	NA	TRBJ1-2	CASSAEKGYYGYTF	TGTGCCAGCAGTGCGGAAAAAGGGTACTATGGCTACACCTTC
NA	TRBV6-6	NA	TRBJ1-1	CASSTVTEAFF	TGTGCCAGCAGTACAGTCACTGAAGCTTTCTTT
NA	TRBV11-2	NA	TRBJ1-1	CASSLERGLEAFF	TGTGCCAGCAGCTTAGAAAGGGGACTTGAAGCTTTCTTT
TRBD2	TRBV4-2	NA	TRBJ2-3	CASSFRTSGFMDTQYF	TGTGCCAGCAGTTTCCGCACTAGCGGTTTCATGGATACGCAGTATTTT
NA	TRBV7-2	NA	TRBJ1-1	CASSLGTVSEAFF	TGTGCCAGCAGCTTAGGGACAGTTTCTGAAGCTTTCTTT
TRBD1	TRBV30	NA	TRBJ2-2	CAWISKTPPGQGLYAGELFF	TGTGCCTGGATCTCGAAGACTCCCCCGGGACAGGGATTGTACGCCGGGGAGCTGTTTTTT
NA	TRBV5-1	NA	TRBJ2-3	CASSLGSDTQYF	TGCGCCAGCAGCTTAGGATCCGATACGCAGTATTTT
NA	TRBV5-4	NA	TRBJ2-5	CASSFSQETQYF	TGTGCCAGCAGCTTTTCCCAAGAGACCCAGTACTTC
NA	TRBV7-2	NA	TRBJ2-7	CASSQGQISYEQYF	TGTGCCAGCAGCCAGGGCCAGATCTCCTACGAGCAGTACTTC
TRBD2	TRBV7-2	NA	TRBJ2-5	CASTLAGKETQYF	TGTGCCAGCACCTTAGCGGGGAAAGAGACCCAGTACTTC
NA	TRBV7-9	few	TRBJ2-5	CASSLAGGTQYF	TGTGCCAGCAGCTTAGCTGGGGGGACCCAGTACTTC
NA	TRBV5-1	NA	TRBJ1-5	CASSFGDNQPQHF	TGCGCCAGCAGCTTCGGGGACAATCAGCCCCAGCATTTT
NA	TRBV2	NA	TRBJ2-5	CASSVAETQYF	TGTGCCAGCAGTGTAGCTGAGACCCAGTACTTC
NA	TRBV6-5	few	TRBJ1-2	CASSREPLDYGYTF	TGTGCCAGCAGCCGCGAACCTTTGGACTATGGCTACACCTTC
TRBD2	TRBV11-2	NA	TRBJ2-3	CASSLELAGGSTDTQYF	TGTGCCAGCAGCTTAGAACTAGCGGGGGGTAGCACAGATACGCAGTATTTT
NA	TRBV30	few	TRBJ2-1	CAWSPGLNNEQFF	TGTGCCTGGAGTCCGGGACTTAACAATGAGCAGTTCTTC
TRBD1	TRBV27	NA	TRBJ1-2	CASRGQLLDGYTF	TGTGCCAGCAGGGGACAGTTATTAGATGGCTACACCTTC
TRBD1	TRBV7-2	NA	TRBJ2-1	CASSFRGPRNEQFF	TGTGCCAGCAGCTTCAGGGGGCCGAGAAATGAGCAGTTCTTC
NA	TRBV6-5	NA	TRBJ1-2	CASTQGGVGGYTF	TGTGCCAGCACACAGGGAGGCGTGGGTGGCTACACCTTC
TRBD2	TRBV10-3	few	TRBJ2-1	CAIKAGLTINEQFF	TGTGCCATAAAAGCGGGGCTTACGATCAATGAGCAGTTCTTC
TRBD2	TRBV5-1	NA	TRBJ2-5	CASGRTSTETQYF	TGCGCCAGCGGAAGGACTAGCACTGAGACCCAGTACTTC
NA	TRBV30	NA	TRBJ2-7	CAWSVSVEQYF	TGTGCCTGGAGTGTTTCGGTCGAGCAGTACTTC
NA	TRBV4-1	NA	TRBJ1-2	CASSPSPEEDYGYTF	TGCGCCAGCAGCCCCTCACCCGAGGAGGACTATGGCTACACCTTC
NA	TRBV7-2	few	TRBJ2-3	CATAGYTDTQYF	TGTGCCACGGCGGGGTACACAGATACGCAGTATTTT
TRBD2	TRBV9	NA	TRBJ2-1	CASSPRTSGDNEQFF	TGTGCCAGCAGCCCCCGGACTAGCGGGGACAATGAGCAGTTCTTC
NA	TRBV30	NA	TRBJ1-5	CACQGGNQPQHF	TGTGCCTGTCAGGGAGGCAATCAGCCCCAGCATTTT
TRBD2	TRBV30	NA	TRBJ2-1	CAWEAGGPYNEQFF	TGTGCCTGGGAAGCGGGGGGGCCCTACAATGAGCAGTTCTTC
NA	TRBV11-1	NA	TRBJ1-1	CASSGSQGTEAFF	TGTGCCAGCTCGGGATCCCAGGGGACTGAAGCTTTCTTT
NA	TRBV7-2	NA	TRBJ2-5	CASSWRGDQETQYF	TGTGCCAGCAGCTGGAGGGGGGACCAAGAGACCCAGTACTTC
NA	TRBV15	NA	TRBJ1-2	CATSRVGLYGYTF	TGTGCCACCAGCAGAGTGGGCCTCTATGGCTACACCTTC
TRBD1	TRBV5-1	few	TRBJ1-5	CASSRGQGDSNQPQHF	TGCGCCAGCAGCCGGGGACAGGGGGATAGCAATCAGCCCCAGCATTTT
NA	TRBV29-1	NA	TRBJ2-6	CSVPGQSSGANVLTF	TGCAGCGTTCCGGGACAAAGCTCTGGGGCCAACGTCCTGACTTTC
TRBD1	TRBV30	NA	TRBJ1-3	CAWSPTGDTIYF	TGTGCCTGGAGTCCTACAGGGGACACCATATATTTT